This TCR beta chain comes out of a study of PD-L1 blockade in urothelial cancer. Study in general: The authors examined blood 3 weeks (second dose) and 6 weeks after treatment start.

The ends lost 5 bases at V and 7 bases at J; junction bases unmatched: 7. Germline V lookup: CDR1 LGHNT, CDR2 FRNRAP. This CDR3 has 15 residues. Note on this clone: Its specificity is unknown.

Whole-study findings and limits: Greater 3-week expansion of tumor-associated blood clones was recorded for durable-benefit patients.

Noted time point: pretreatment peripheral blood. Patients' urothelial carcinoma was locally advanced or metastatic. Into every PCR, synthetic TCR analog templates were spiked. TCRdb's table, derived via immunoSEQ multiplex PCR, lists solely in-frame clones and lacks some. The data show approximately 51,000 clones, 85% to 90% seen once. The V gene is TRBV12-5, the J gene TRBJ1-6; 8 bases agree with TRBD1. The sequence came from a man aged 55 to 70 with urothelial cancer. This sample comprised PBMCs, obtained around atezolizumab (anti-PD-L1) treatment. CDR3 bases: TGTGCTAGTGGTCAGAGGGACAGGTCAAATTCACCCCTCCACTTT. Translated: CASGQRDRSNSPLHF.